A selection of T cell receptor beta chains follows, all from one sample in a study of early stage breast cancer tumors. The repertoire was sequenced with immunoSEQ multiplex PCR; TCRdb's copy has only in-frame clones and lacks some. The sample has some 6,300 clones; roughly 73% are singletons. Sequenced material: normal breast tissue next to the tumor. These receptor sequences come from a person aged 40 to 49 with breast cancer. The CDR3 runs from the conserved cysteine through the conserved F or W. A D gene is named only where the DNA matches it firmly. Size is stated for part of the rows, as once, few or many counts, or as a class when the clone is expanded.

v_call: TRBV7-2
d_call: .
j_call: TRBJ1-5
clone_size: .
cdr3_aa: CASSLDRGNQPQHF
cdr3_nt: TGTGCCAGCAGCTTAGATCGGGGTAATCAGCCCCAGCATTTT

v_call: TRBV6-1
d_call: .
j_call: TRBJ2-3
clone_size: .
cdr3_aa: CASSEISTDTQYF
cdr3_nt: TGTGCCAGCAGTGAAATCAGCACAGATACGCAGTATTTT

v_call: TRBV19
d_call: .
j_call: TRBJ2-1
clone_size: .
cdr3_aa: CASSIEWGNRNEQFF
cdr3_nt: TGTGCCAGTAGTATAGAGTGGGGGAATAGGAATGAGCAGTTCTTC

v_call: TRBV10-3
d_call: .
j_call: TRBJ2-3
clone_size: .
cdr3_aa: CAISGSTDTQYF
cdr3_nt: TGTGCCATCAGTGGTAGCACAGATACGCAGTATTTT

v_call: TRBV19
d_call: TRBD2
j_call: TRBJ2-7
clone_size: .
cdr3_aa: CASQKAGATYEQYF
cdr3_nt: TGTGCCAGTCAAAAAGCGGGGGCAACCTACGAGCAGTACTTC

v_call: TRBV11-3
d_call: TRBD2
j_call: TRBJ2-7
clone_size: .
cdr3_aa: CASSFSGETYEQYF
cdr3_nt: TGTGCCAGCAGCTTTAGCGGGGAGACCTACGAGCAGTACTTC

v_call: TRBV7-9
d_call: .
j_call: TRBJ2-1
clone_size: .
cdr3_aa: CASSSVYEQFF
cdr3_nt: TGTGCCAGCAGCTCCGTCTATGAGCAGTTCTTC

v_call: TRBV19
d_call: TRBD1
j_call: TRBJ1-2
clone_size: few
cdr3_aa: CASNSKVSRTGPKLNYGYTF
cdr3_nt: TGTGCCAGTAACTCTAAGGTATCACGGACAGGACCTAAGCTAAACTATGGCTACACCTTC

v_call: TRBV19
d_call: TRBD1
j_call: TRBJ2-7
clone_size: .
cdr3_aa: CASSAGTGTGFDEQYF
cdr3_nt: TGTGCCAGTAGTGCGGGAACCGGGACAGGTTTCGACGAGCAGTACTTC

v_call: TRBV7-9
d_call: .
j_call: TRBJ2-3
clone_size: once
cdr3_aa: CASSLKSAASTDTQYF
cdr3_nt: TGTGCCAGCAGCTTAAAATCGGCGGCAAGCACAGATACGCAGTATTTT